This T cell receptor beta chain was sequenced during a study of regulatory T cells in long-lasting Graves disease. Germline V gene data show CDR1 as MNHEY and CDR2 as SMNVEV (reference sequence). After removal of 9 bases from V and 4 bases from J, the junction contained 10 bases not matched to a gene. CDR3 length: 14 residues. Researchers made TCR beta libraries by using iRepertoire HTBI primers and running Arm-PCR on CDR3 regions. TCRdb analysed the multiplex PCR reads with MiXCR anew, one entry per CDR3 protein. In the table there are 440,000 or so distinct CDR3 sequences, 14% to 15% of which are singletons. Study-level results: Shared public clonotypes totalled over 2,500 in persistent patients, compared with around 930 in new patients. Segments TRBV28, TRBJ1-2 and TRBJ2-5 showed preferential usage in persistent disease.

This clonotype was seen at least ten times. Its specificity is not known. Time point described: newly diagnosed GD, antithyroid drugs for less than 3 months. There was RNA extracted from PBMCs, and the TCR library was made from it. Patients met American Thyroid Association criteria for Graves' disease. These same records also appear under a second study, on T cells in Graves' hyperthyroidism and ophthalmopathy.

This TCR derives from a woman aged 25 to 39 with Graves disease. Sample: peripheral blood mononuclear cells (PBMCs), taken at new diagnosis, from a patient treated with antithyroid drugs. The V and J genes are TRBV27 and TRBJ2-7, with 9 bases identical to TRBD2. The CDR3, as DNA: TGTGCCAGTTCACCAGCGGGAGGTCCTTACGAGCAGTACTTC. It codes for CASSPAGGPYEQYF.